This record looks at one T cell receptor (beta chain) sequence and its context. Antigen specificity is unknown. Some clones are missing from TCRdb's copy, which holds only in-frame ones; the method was immunoSEQ multiplex PCR. The sample yields just over 80,000 clones, approximately 96% seen once. The sample comes from a study of cytomegalovirus exposure and HLA in healthy donors. Germline V gene data show CDR1 as MNHEY and CDR2 as SMNVEV (reference sequence). The CDR3 contains 18 residues. The trim removed 0 bases at V and 4 bases at J, leaving 6 bases unmatched. Study conclusions and caveats: A list of roughly 160 TCR beta chains associated with cytomegalovirus was given.

The rearrangement links TRBV27 to TRBJ2-3; 14 nucleotides match TRBD2. Sequenced input: PBMCs. This TCR was recovered from a young woman in good health and CMV-seronegative. CDR3 nucleotides: TGTGCCAGCAGTTTATCCCCGGGACTAGCGGGAGTCGCAGATACGCAGTATTTT. As protein: CASSLSPGLAGVADTQYF.